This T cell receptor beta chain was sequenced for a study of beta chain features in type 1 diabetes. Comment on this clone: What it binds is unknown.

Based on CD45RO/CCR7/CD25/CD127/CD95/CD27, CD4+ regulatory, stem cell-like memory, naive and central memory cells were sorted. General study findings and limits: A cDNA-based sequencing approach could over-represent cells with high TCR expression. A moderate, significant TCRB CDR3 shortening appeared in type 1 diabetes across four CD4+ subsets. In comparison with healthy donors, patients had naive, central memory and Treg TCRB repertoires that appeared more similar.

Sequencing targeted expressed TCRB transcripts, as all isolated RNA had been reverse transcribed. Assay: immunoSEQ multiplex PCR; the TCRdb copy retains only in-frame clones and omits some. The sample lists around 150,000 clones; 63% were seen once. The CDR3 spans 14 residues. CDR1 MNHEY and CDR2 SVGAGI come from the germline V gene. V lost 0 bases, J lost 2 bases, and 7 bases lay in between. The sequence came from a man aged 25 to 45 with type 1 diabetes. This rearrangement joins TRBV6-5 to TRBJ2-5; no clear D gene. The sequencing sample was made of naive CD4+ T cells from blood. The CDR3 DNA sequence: TGTGCCAGCAGTTACTCGAAACTACAAGAGACCCAGTACTTC. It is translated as CASSYSKLQETQYF.